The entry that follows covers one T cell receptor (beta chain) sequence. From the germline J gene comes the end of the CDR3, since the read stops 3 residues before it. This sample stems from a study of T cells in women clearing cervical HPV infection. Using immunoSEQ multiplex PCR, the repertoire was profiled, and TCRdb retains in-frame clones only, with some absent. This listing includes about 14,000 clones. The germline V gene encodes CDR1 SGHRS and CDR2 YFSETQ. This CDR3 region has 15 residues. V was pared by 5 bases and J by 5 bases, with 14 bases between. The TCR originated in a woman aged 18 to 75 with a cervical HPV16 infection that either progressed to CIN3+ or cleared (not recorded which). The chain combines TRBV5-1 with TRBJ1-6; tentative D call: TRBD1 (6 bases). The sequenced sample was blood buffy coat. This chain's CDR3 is CASSVGGTHNSPLHF. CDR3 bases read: TGCGCCAGCAGTGTAGGGGGAACTCATAATTCACCC. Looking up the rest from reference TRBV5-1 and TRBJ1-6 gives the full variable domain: KAGVTQTPRYLIKTRGQQVTLSCSPISGHRSVSWYQQTPGQGLQFLFEYFSETQRNKGNFPGRFSGRQFSNSRSEMNVSTLELGDSALYLCASSVGGTHNSPLHFGNGTRLTVT.